Given below is one T cell receptor beta chain in context. The data stem from a study of blood T cell repertoires in COVID-19. Only in-frame clones appear in the TCRdb table, and some are missing; sequencing was by immunoSEQ multiplex PCR. The sample contains approximately 320,000 clones, approximately 86% of which appear only once. Germline V gene lookup returns CDR1 SGHDT and CDR2 YYEEEE. The CDR3 runs to 16 residues. V was trimmed by 3 bases and J by 2 bases, leaving 17 bases between them. The rearrangement links TRBV5-6 to TRBJ2-5; tentatively, D is TRBD1 (5 bases). Input material: PBMCs or T cells enriched from blood (not recorded which). This clonotype originated in a woman between 18 and 30 years old who had recovered from COVID-19. The CDR3 region has the DNA TGTGCCAGCAGCTCGCGATCCAGGGCGCGTCAAGAGACCCAGTACTTC. It codes for CASSSRSRARQETQYF. Together with reference TRBV5-6 and TRBJ2-5, the CDR3 gives the full variable domain: DAGVTQSPTHLIKTRGQQVTLRCSPKSGHDTVSWYQQALGQGPQFIFQYYEEEERQRGNFPDRFSGHQFPNYSSELNVNALLLGDSALYLCASSSRSRARQETQYFGPGTRLLVL.